A single sample gave rise to the 11 T cell receptor beta chains below, sequenced in a study of T cells in Graves' hyperthyroidism and ophthalmopathy. TCR beta CDR3 region amplification was performed from RNA transcripts. HTBI primers were the set used in a first-round RT-PCR of the TCR CDR3. Each CDR3 protein is one row after TCRdb ran MiXCR on the multiplex PCR reads. The sample contains around 55,000 distinct CDR3 sequences, about half of which appear only once. Specimen: blood. The receptor source for this set is a woman in her forties or fifties with Graves' ophthalmopathy.

Many counts were recorded for this clonotype. The chain combines TRBV5-4 with TRBJ2-7; the match to TRBD2 covers 10 bases. This CDR3 contains 15 residues. Germline loops: CDR1 SGHNT, CDR2 YYREEE (reference sequence). Losses at the gene ends were 3 bases for V and 0 bases for J; bases not matched to a gene: 3. CDR3 in amino acids: CASSSGTSDSYEQYF. The CDR3 DNA reads TGTGCCAGCAGCTCCGGGACTAGCGACTCCTACGAGCAGTACTTC. The complete variable domain, with remaining parts taken from reference TRBV5-4 and TRBJ2-7, reads ETGVTQSPTHLIKTRGQQVTLRCSSQSGHNTVSWYQQALGQGPQFIFQYYREEENGRGNFPPRFSGLQFPNYSSELNVNALELDDSALYLCASSSGTSDSYEQYFGPGTRLTVT.

The CDR3 protein is CASSQEWQLTYNEQFF. The CDR3 nucleotides are TGTGCCAGCAGCCAAGAATGGCAGCTTACCTACAATGAGCAGTTCTTC. The rearrangement uses TRBV14 and TRBJ2-1; D not resolved. This CDR3 comprises 16 residues. Germline V gene lookup returns CDR1 SGHDN and CDR2 FVKESK. V was trimmed by 0 bases and J by 2 bases, leaving 11 bases between them.

Remarks on this clonotype: The junction departs from the called germline gene at one end, perhaps through a read error. The genes are TRBV6-6 and TRBJ2-5, with a possible D match to TRBD2 (8 bases). Germline V CDR1 and CDR2: MNHNY, SVGAGI (reference sequence). The CDR3 runs 15 residues. CDR3 nucleotides: TGTGGCAGCAGTAGGGGGCGGGGGGCCCGGGAGGCCCAGTACTTC. It encodes CGSSRGRGAREAQYF.

This clonotype appeared a single time. The junction departs from germline at one end; a sequencing error may be responsible. This sequence joins TRBV3-1 and TRBJ1-5, with unresolved D. Germline CDR1 is LGHDT and CDR2 is YNNKEL (reference sequence). CDR3 length equals 15 residues. CDR3 sequence reads: CASSQEGGFNRPQHF. The CDR3 region has the DNA TGTGCCAGCAGCCAGGAGGGAGGGTTCAATCGGCCCCAGCATTTT.

Concerning this clonotype: Given the absence of the conserved phenylalanine or tryptophan at the CDR3 end, a read error is likely. Because the CDR3's place on the DNA is in doubt, the DNA is left out and the CDR3 is given as listed by TCRdb. The V gene is TRBV7-3, the J gene TRBJ2-2; the table calls TRBD1, which could not be checked here. The CDR3 is 16 amino acids long, termini counted. Germline-derived CDR1 and CDR2 are SGHTA and FQGTGA. Here the CDR3 reads CASSLTGQGLPGELVL.

The sample holds many counts of this clonotype. V gene TRBV20-1 combines with J gene TRBJ2-3; 7 nucleotides align to TRBD2. The CDR3 extends over 14 amino acids. CDR1 and CDR2 (germline): DFQATT, SNEGSKA (reference sequence). The V and J ends lost 3 bases and 2 bases, in that order; junction bases with no gene match: 5. CDR3 loop: CSASQRGNTDTQYF. Here the CDR3 DNA reads TGCAGTGCTAGTCAGCGGGGTAACACAGATACGCAGTATTTT.

This clonotype has ten or more counts. The chain employs TRBV6-4 and TRBJ2-3, with TRBD1 identical over 8 bases. V gave up 5 bases and J gave up 3 bases; unmatched junction bases: 7. The CDR3 spans 15 residues. Germline V gives CDR1 MRHNA, CDR2 SNTAGT. This CDR3 is CASSPYDRGTDTQYF. The CDR3 bases are TGTGCCAGCAGTCCCTATGACAGGGGAACAGATACGCAGTATTTT.

This clonotype was observed a few times. This sequence joins TRBV3-1 and TRBJ2-5; 7 bases are a match to TRBD2. After removal of 0 bases from V and 4 bases from J, the junction contained 11 bases not matched to a gene. The V gene's germline CDR1 is LGHDT and CDR2 YNNKEL (reference sequence). The CDR3 runs 17 residues. The CDR3 nucleotides are TGTGCCAGCAGCCAAGAGGTTGGGCGGGAGTACGGAGAGACCCAGTACTTC. Protein product: CASSQEVGREYGETQYF.

The chain recombines TRBV20-1 with TRBJ1-1; 7 bases line up with TRBD1. CDR1 DFQATT and CDR2 SNEGSKA come from the germline V gene (reference sequence). V was pared by 0 bases and J by 5 bases, with 9 bases of the junction left unmatched. The CDR3 has 15 residues. The CDR3 here is CSARDPGGGRTEAFF. The CDR3 DNA is TGCAGTGCTAGAGATCCAGGGGGTGGGAGGACTGAAGCTTTCTTT.

The chain recombines TRBV7-9 with TRBJ2-7, with a possible D match to TRBD1 (6 bases). Deletions cut 8 bases from V and 4 bases from J, with 18 bases between. From germline, CDR1 is SEHNR and CDR2 FQNEAQ (reference sequence). The CDR3 is 14 amino acids. CDR3 in amino acids: CASAPTGTLYEQYF. The DNA for the CDR3 is TGTGCCAGCGCCCCTACCGGGACACTATACGAGCAGTACTTC.

In this sample, this clonotype turned up many times. This sequence joins TRBV27 and TRBJ2-7; D call uncertain. Germline V gene sequence: CDR1 MNHEY, CDR2 SMNVEV (reference sequence). The CDR3 is 13 residues long. Between the trimmed V and J ends, which lost 5 bases and 0 bases, there was a span of 8 bases. The CDR3 region is CASSGQHSYEQYF. CDR3 nucleotides: TGTGCCAGCAGTGGGCAGCACTCCTACGAGCAGTACTTC.